The entry that follows covers one TCR beta chain sequence. What it binds is not known. The data derive from a study of CD8 T cells in ankylosing spondylitis. General study results and limits: Characteristic, it appeared, of ankylosing spondylitis blood was a TCR beta motif of about eight highly homologous variants.

In TCRdb, the 5' RACE reads were re-called with MiXCR into one record per CDR3 protein. The sample has some 840,000 distinct CDR3 sequences, roughly 12% seen once. Germline V CDR1 and CDR2: SEHNR, FQNEAQ (reference sequence). Trimming cost V 6 bases and J 5 bases; bases outside gene matches: 7. The length of the CDR3 is 14 residues. Specimen: blood, either unsorted or a sorted T cell fraction (not recorded which). This rearrangement joins TRBV7-9 to TRBJ1-1, with 9 bases aligning to TRBD1. This TCR was sampled from a male donor with ankylosing spondylitis. The CDR3 coding sequence is TGTGCCAGCAGAGCGGGACAGGGAGGGACTGAAGCTTTCTTT. Encoded protein: CASRAGQGGTEAFF.